The next 17 T cell receptor beta chains were all read from a single sample in a study of CD8+ T cells in alopecia areata. Sequencing templates came from extracted RNA that was reverse transcribed into cDNA. Assay: immunoSEQ multiplex PCR; the TCRdb copy retains only in-frame clones and omits some. Among approximately 180,000 clones listed, roughly 59% were seen once. The sample consisted of CD4+ T cells sorted from blood, taken at week 0. The source is a human donor with alopecia areata.

This chain uses TRBV29-1 with TRBJ2-1; D is uncertain. V was clipped by 3 bases and J by 5 bases, with 17 bases between them. The CDR3 runs to 15 residues. Germline lookup yields CDR1 SQVTM and CDR2 ANQGSEA. The CDR3: CSVDLYFWANNEQFF. Here the CDR3 DNA reads TGCAGCGTTGATTTATATTTTTGGGCCAACAATGAGCAGTTCTTC.

The rearrangement joins TRBV29-1 to TRBJ1-2; D call uncertain. The CDR3 is 12 amino acids. Trimming took off 7 bases at V and 4 bases at J, with 13 bases between the two ends. Looked up from germline, CDR1 is SQVTM and CDR2 is ANQGSEA. This chain's CDR3 is CSARATVYGYTF. CDR3 coding DNA: TGCAGCGCAAGAGCTACAGTCTATGGCTACACCTTC.

The chain employs TRBV6-7 and TRBJ1-1, with 8 bases lining up with TRBD1. TRBV6-7 is treated as an ORF (open reading frame) with a function not yet certain. V lost 10 bases to trimming and J lost 5 bases; unmatched junction nucleotides: 12. The CDR3 runs to 14 residues. As DNA, the CDR3 is TGTGCCACCGCCCCCGGGACAGGAAAAACTGAAGCTTTCTTT. This codes for CATAPGTGKTEAFF.

The chain recombines TRBV29-1 with TRBJ1-4; D is uncertain. Germline lookup yields CDR1 SQVTM and CDR2 ANQGSEA. Trimming stripped 7 bases from V and 0 bases from J, with 9 bases between. CDR3 size: 13 residues. The CDR3 bases are TGCAGCGCCCTACATGCAACTAATGAAAAACTGTTTTTT. Protein sequence: CSALHATNEKLFF.

Only a few counts were recorded for this clone. V gene TRBV25-1 combines with J gene TRBJ2-2; 9 positions agree with TRBD1. This CDR3 comprises 17 residues. With 1 base clipped from V and 5 bases from J, the junction kept 8 bases outside the gene matches. The germline V gene has CDR1 MGHDK and CDR2 SYGVNS. The CDR3 sequence is CASSESTGTGRTGELFF. As DNA, the CDR3 is TGTGCCAGCAGTGAATCAACCGGGACAGGGCGGACCGGGGAGCTGTTTTTT.

This chain links TRBV2 with TRBJ1-5; the D is unclear. Per the germline V gene, CDR1 is SNHLY and CDR2 is FYNNEI. The CDR3 covers 13 residues. Trimming removed 2 bases at V and 2 bases at J, with 4 bases between. The CDR3 bases are TGTGCCAGCAGTGAACAGGGCAATCAGCCCCAGCATTTT. This codes for CASSEQGNQPQHF.

This chain uses TRBV29-1 with TRBJ2-7; 9 bases map to TRBD1. After removal of 4 bases from V and 3 bases from J, the junction contained 4 bases not matched to a gene. This CDR3 comprises 13 residues. The V gene's germline CDR1 is SQVTM and CDR2 ANQGSEA. The CDR3 loop reads CSVGGTGHYEQYF. CDR3 sequence (DNA): TGCAGCGTTGGAGGGACAGGGCACTACGAGCAGTACTTC.

The genes are TRBV29-1 and TRBJ1-1; tentatively, D is TRBD1 (5 bases). V shed 6 bases and J shed 3 bases, with 14 bases lying between them. Germline V gene lookup returns CDR1 SQVTM and CDR2 ANQGSEA. CDR3 length: 13 amino acids. The CDR3 protein is CSVNSRADTEAFF. In DNA, the CDR3 is TGCAGCGTGAACTCCAGGGCAGACACTGAAGCTTTCTTT.

This clone was seen a handful of times. Other nucleotide sequences from this sample produce the same CDR3. The rearrangement links TRBV6-5 to TRBJ1-1; 7 positions match TRBD1. The germline CDR1 and CDR2 sequences are MNHEY and SVGAGI. The V gene end was trimmed by 6 bases and the J gene end by 4 bases; junction bases not matched to a gene: 5. The CDR3 runs 13 residues. CDR3 coding DNA: TGTGCCAGCAGAGACAGGGCGGCCACTGAAGCTTTCTTT. This sequence encodes CASRDRAATEAFF.

The J gene is TRBJ2-7, the V gene TRBV29-1; 7 bases are a match to TRBD1. The CDR3 runs to 12 residues. Germline-derived CDR1 and CDR2 are SQVTM and ANQGSEA. Trimming cost V 7 bases and J 4 bases; bases outside gene matches: 7. The CDR3, as DNA: TGCAGCGCAACCGGGACAGAATACGAGCAGTACTTC. It yields the protein CSATGTEYEQYF.

V usage is TRBV7-6 and J usage is TRBJ1-2; D might be TRBD1 (5 bases). There are 13 residues in the CDR3. The germline gives CDR1 SGHVS, CDR2 FNYEAQ. Trimming removed 5 bases from V and 7 bases from J, with 14 bases in between. The CDR3 nucleotides read TGTGCCAGCAGCCCCAGGGACGGCCCTGGCTACACCTTC. It is translated as CASSPRDGPGYTF.

This clone showed up just once. V usage is TRBV30 and J usage is TRBJ1-2; D unclear. This CDR3 region has 12 residues. The germline V and J ends were trimmed by 1 base and 5 bases, with 8 bases remaining between them. Germline loops: CDR1 GTSNPN, CDR2 SVGIG (reference sequence). The CDR3, as DNA: TGTGCCTGGAGTGACACCCCATATGGCTACACCTTC. Its translation is CAWSDTPYGYTF.

This chain joins TRBV11-2 and TRBJ1-1; D remains unclear. The V and J ends lost 3 bases and 0 bases respectively, with 8 bases between them. Germline V gene sequence: CDR1 SGHAT, CDR2 FQNNGV. The CDR3 extends over 14 amino acids. The chain's CDR3 is CASSLRAMNTEAFF. The DNA of the CDR3 is TGTGCCAGCAGCTTGAGGGCCATGAACACTGAAGCTTTCTTT.

This clone has just one count. The DNA of the CDR3 is TGCGCCAGCAGCCAAGTGGGGAATCAGCCCCAGCATTTT. It translates to CASSQVGNQPQHF. The rearrangement joins TRBV4-1 to TRBJ1-5; D call uncertain. V was cut by 1 base and J by 4 bases, with 5 bases left in between. There are 13 residues in the CDR3. Germline lookup yields CDR1 MGHRA and CDR2 YSYEKL.

Points on this clone: This CDR3 is also generated by other DNA sequences in the sample. The rearrangement links TRBV29-1 to TRBJ2-3; no reliable D call. V was shortened by 2 bases and J by 1 base, with 4 bases between the two germline ends. The CDR3 runs to 12 residues. The germline V gene has CDR1 SQVTM and CDR2 ANQGSEA. The CDR3 nucleotides are TGCAGCGTTGAAACAGGCACAGATACGCAGTATTTT. Its translation: CSVETGTDTQYF.

The V call is TRBV29-1, the J call TRBJ1-2, with a tentative D call TRBD1 (5 bases). The CDR3 consists of 13 residues. The germline V gene encodes CDR1 SQVTM and CDR2 ANQGSEA. V lost 5 bases, J lost 8 bases, and 18 bases lay in between. For the CDR3, the DNA is TGCAGCGTTACGCGGGACGCTCGGGGAGGCTACACCTTC. Translated, it gives CSVTRDARGGYTF.

V and J are TRBV6-5 and TRBJ1-2, with TRBD1 identical over 10 bases. The CDR3 is made up of 14 amino acids. J lost 8 bases, V lost 2 bases, and 5 bases had no gene match. Looked up from germline, CDR1 is MNHEY and CDR2 is SVGAGI. In nucleotides, the CDR3 is TGTGCCAGCAGTTACCTCGGGACAGGGGACGGCTACACCTTC. It is translated as CASSYLGTGDGYTF.